The 21 T cell receptor beta chains below come from one sample, sequenced in a study of regulatory dendritic cells for organ transplantation. The protocol was immunoSEQ multiplex PCR, while the TCRdb copy is restricted to in-frame clones and leaves out a portion. The table lists some 29,000 clones, about four fifths of them singletons. Source material: naive CD4+ T cells from blood. Subset of the sample: CD45RA+ naive T cells. The receptors shown here come from a human donor in good health.

The CDR3 DNA reads as TGTGCCAGCAGCTTAGCCGGGACACCCTCGCACACCTTC. Its protein product is CASSLAGTPSHTF. This chain joins TRBV11-2 and TRBJ1-2; TRBD1 might be the D (6 bases). With 1 base removed from V and 12 bases from J, the gap between germline ends came to 15 bases. This CDR3 comprises 13 residues. Germline V gene lookup returns CDR1 SGHAT and CDR2 FQNNGV.

The gene calls are TRBV6-6 and TRBJ2-5, with 9 positions matching TRBD2. Looked up from germline, CDR1 is MNHNY and CDR2 is SVGAGI (reference sequence). V gave up 11 bases and J gave up 5 bases; unmatched junction bases: 9. CDR3 size: 13 residues. The CDR3 coding sequence is TGTGCCGGAAGTAGCGGGGGAGGGGAGACCCAGTACTTC. It translates to CAGSSGGGETQYF.

This clone has more than one count but fewer than ten. This chain joins TRBV2 and TRBJ2-3; D remains unclear. Between the trimmed V and J ends, which lost 4 bases and 2 bases, there was a span of 7 bases. Germline V gives CDR1 SNHLY, CDR2 FYNNEI. The CDR3 is 13 amino acids. The CDR3 region has the DNA TGTGCCAGCAGTGGTCTAGTCACAGATACGCAGTATTTT. Translation gives CASSGLVTDTQYF.

The rearrangement uses TRBV5-1 and TRBJ2-1; tentative D call: TRBD1 (5 bases). Germline V gene data show CDR1 as SGHRS and CDR2 as YFSETQ. V lost 4 bases to trimming and J lost 4 bases, with 9 bases between them. This CDR3 has 13 residues. The DNA of the CDR3 is TGCGCCAGCAGCGCAGGGTCATACAATGAGCAGTTCTTC. This sequence encodes CASSAGSYNEQFF.

This chain connects TRBV7-8 to TRBJ1-2, with 8 bases aligning to TRBD1. Trimming cost V 1 base and J 7 bases; bases outside gene matches: 8. This CDR3 comprises 15 residues. Germline V lookup: CDR1 SGHVS, CDR2 FQNEAQ. DNA of the CDR3: TGTGCCAGCAGCTTAGGAGGACAGGGTTCGGGTGGCTACACCTTC. Protein: CASSLGGQGSGGYTF.

This clone was seen just once. This chain connects TRBV27 to TRBJ1-3; D possibly corresponds to TRBD1 (5 bases). The CDR3 runs 16 residues. Trimming cost V 1 base and J 2 bases, with 12 bases left between them. Germline CDR1 MNHEY, CDR2 SMNVEV (reference sequence). This CDR3 is CASSLYPGNTGNTIYF. As DNA, the CDR3 is TGTGCCAGCAGTTTATATCCAGGGAATACTGGAAACACCATATATTTT.

In this sample, this clone turned up once. The genes are TRBV5-1 and TRBJ2-1, with TRBD1 matching 7 bases. This CDR3 region has 14 residues. Trimming took 4 bases from V and 5 from J; bases not matched to a gene: 6. From germline, CDR1 is SGHRS and CDR2 YFSETQ. CDR3 amino acids: CASSLQGHDNEQFF. The CDR3 DNA follows: TGCGCCAGCAGCCTACAGGGGCATGACAATGAGCAGTTCTTC.

The rearrangement links TRBV9 to TRBJ2-3; D ambiguous. CDR3 length: 13 residues. The V and J ends lost 3 bases and 5 bases respectively, with 10 bases between them. Germline V gives CDR1 SGDLS, CDR2 YYNGEE. The DNA of the CDR3 is TGTGCCAGCAGCGACTTGGGCAGAGATACGCAGTATTTT. Its translation: CASSDLGRDTQYF.

The chain carries TRBV4-1 and TRBJ1-4; 9 bases are shared with TRBD1. Germline V lookup: CDR1 MGHRA, CDR2 YSYEKL. Germline trimming cut 1 base from V and 4 bases from J; bases unmatched to any gene: 7. CDR3 length: 17 amino acids. The CDR3 DNA is TGCGCCAGCAGCCAAGCGGGACAGGGATTACTTAATGAAAAACTGTTTTTT. Protein: CASSQAGQGLLNEKLFF.

The chain employs TRBV5-1 and TRBJ2-7, with 9 bases fitting TRBD1. CDR1 SGHRS and CDR2 YFSETQ come from the germline V gene. V was pared by 4 bases and J by 6 bases, with 8 bases of the junction left unmatched. This CDR3 spans 14 amino acids. The CDR3 DNA is TGCGCCAGCAGCCGGGAGAGACAGGGGGGCGAGCAGTACTTC. Encoded protein: CASSRERQGGEQYF.

The V gene is TRBV7-2, the J gene TRBJ1-1; TRBD1 aligns across 7 bases. This CDR3 is 15 amino acids long. Germline V gene data show CDR1 as SGHTA and CDR2 as FQGNSA. V shed 7 bases and J 1 base; nucleotides not matched to a gene: 9. The CDR3 nucleotides read TGTGCCAGCACGGCGACAGGGTTAACGAACACTGAAGCTTTCTTT. Amino acid sequence: CASTATGLTNTEAFF.

In its sample, this clone was seen once. The rearrangement links TRBV5-6 to TRBJ2-7; 8 bases line up with TRBD2. CDR1 SGHDT and CDR2 YYEEEE come from the germline V gene. The ends lost 4 bases at V and 3 bases at J; junction bases unmatched: 9. CDR3 length: 15 amino acids. The CDR3 bases are TGTGCCAGCAGCATCTCGGGGGGGTTTGGCTACGAGCAGTACTTC. It codes for CASSISGGFGYEQYF.

The V gene is TRBV19, the J gene TRBJ1-2, with TRBD1 as a possible D gene (5 bases). The CDR3 consists of 13 residues. Germline V lookup: CDR1 LNHDA, CDR2 SQIVND (reference sequence). The germline V and J ends were trimmed by 5 bases and 8 bases, with 15 bases remaining between them. CDR3 bases: TGTGCCAGTAGTGGGCGGGACTTGGGAGGCTACACCTTC. As protein: CASSGRDLGGYTF.

This sequence joins TRBV27 and TRBJ1-5; 8 bases map to TRBD1. The germline CDR1 and CDR2 sequences are MNHEY and SMNVEV (reference sequence). This CDR3 spans 16 amino acids. J lost 2 bases, V lost 2 bases, and 5 bases had no gene match. CDR3 DNA sequence: TGTGCCAGCAGTTTAGCCAGGGGGCTAGGCAATCAGCCCCAGCATTTT. Its translation: CASSLARGLGNQPQHF.

The gene calls are TRBV6-1 and TRBJ2-1; maybe TRBD2 (6 bases). Trimming stripped 6 bases from V and 6 bases from J, with 15 bases between. Germline assignment: CDR1 MNHNS and CDR2 SASEGT. This CDR3 is built from 14 residues. The CDR3 sequence: CASRVGGTPNEQFF. CDR3 nucleotides: TGTGCCAGCAGGGTGGGCGGGACCCCCAATGAGCAGTTCTTC.

V usage is TRBV5-5 and J usage is TRBJ2-5; 8 nucleotides align to TRBD2. With 0 bases clipped from V and 1 base from J, the junction kept 2 bases outside the gene matches. The CDR3 totals 15 residues. The germline CDR1 and CDR2 sequences are SGHKS and YYEKEE (reference sequence). This CDR3 is CASSLAGGVQETQYF. The CDR3 region has the DNA TGTGCCAGCAGCTTGGCCGGGGGGGTCCAAGAGACCCAGTACTTC. Looking up the rest from reference TRBV5-5 and TRBJ2-5 gives the full variable domain: DAGVTQSPTHLIKTRGQQVTLRCSPISGHKSVSWYQQVLGQGPQFIFQYYEKEERGRGNFPDRFSARQFPNYSSELNVNALLLGDSALYLCASSLAGGVQETQYFGPGTRLLVL.

The chain is built from TRBV19 and TRBJ2-3, with 7 nucleotides matching TRBD2. Germline loops: CDR1 LNHDA, CDR2 SQIVND (reference sequence). The ends lost 3 bases at V and 2 bases at J; junction bases unmatched: 8. This CDR3 comprises 16 residues. CDR3 in DNA: TGTGCCAGTAGTATTTCCCCGGGGGGAAACACAGATACGCAGTATTTT. Its protein product is CASSISPGGNTDTQYF. Looking up the rest from reference TRBV19 and TRBJ2-3 gives the full variable domain: DGGITQSPKYLFRKEGQNVTLSCEQNLNHDAMYWYRQDPGQGLRLIYYSQIVNDFQKGDIAEGYSVSREKKESFPLTVTSAQKNPTAFYLCASSISPGGNTDTQYFGPGTRLTVL.

V is TRBV19 and J is TRBJ1-2; 8 bases align to TRBD1. CDR1 is LNHDA and CDR2 is SQIVND in the germline V gene (reference sequence). The V segment lost 0 bases and the J segment 8 bases; nucleotides outside the gene matches: 5. The CDR3 loop spans 14 amino acids. The CDR3 DNA sequence: TGTGCCAGTAGTATAGAATACAGGGGGAGCGGCTACACCTTC. This gives the protein CASSIEYRGSGYTF.

In DNA, the CDR3 is TGTGCCAGCAGCTTAGTTTTTGGCGGGGGTAGCACAGATACGCAGTATTTT. It codes for CASSLVFGGGSTDTQYF. The chain uses TRBV7-2 and TRBJ2-3; 7 bases map to TRBD2. V lost 1 base, J lost 0 bases, and 7 bases stayed unmatched. CDR3 length: 17 amino acids. CDR1 SGHTA and CDR2 FQGNSA come from the germline V gene. Full variable domain (outside the CDR3, taken from reference TRBV7-2 and TRBJ2-3): GAGVSQSPSNKVTEKGKDVELRCDPISGHTALYWYRQSLGQGLEFLIYFQGNSAPDKSGLPSDRFSAERTGGSVSTLTIQRTQQEDSAVYLCASSLVFGGGSTDTQYFGPGTRLTVL.

This clone was seen just once. The rearrangement joins TRBV7-2 to TRBJ2-2; D possibly corresponds to TRBD1 (6 bases). Germline CDR1 and CDR2: SGHTA and FQGNSA. V dropped 1 base and J dropped 4 bases, with 13 bases sitting between them. The CDR3 is 16 residues long. CDR3 loop: CASSLDQGHFTGELFF. In DNA, the CDR3 is TGTGCCAGCAGCTTAGATCAGGGACACTTCACCGGGGAGCTGTTTTTT.

The rearrangement uses TRBV7-2 and TRBJ2-1; 12 bases line up with TRBD2. Germline CDR1 is SGHTA and CDR2 is FQGNSA. The CDR3 sequence is 17 residues long. V was clipped by 5 bases and J by 8 bases; unmatched bases: 13. The CDR3, as DNA: TGTGCCAGCAGCCCATACGGTTCTAGCGGGGGGGCATATGAGCAGTTCTTC. Translated, it gives CASSPYGSSGGAYEQFF.